The 21 T cell receptor beta chains presented below share a single source sample, sequenced in a study of identical twins' blood T cells. Using its own MiXCR run on the 5' RACE reads, TCRdb lists one record per CDR3 protein. The table shows hundreds of thousands of distinct CDR3 sequences, with 25% to 35% occurring only once. The source material was PBMCs. These TCRs come from a woman between 18 and 50 years old in good health.

In its sample, this clonotype was seen a few times. This chain links TRBV20-1 with TRBJ2-7; no reliable D call. CDR1 is DFQATT, CDR2 SNEGSKA, per germline (reference sequence). CDR3 length: 16 amino acids. The V end lost 1 base, the J end lost 0 bases, and 16 bases lay between the germline ends. CDR3 protein: CSARVKGRLSSYEQYF. For the CDR3, the DNA is TGCAGTGCTAGAGTCAAGGGCCGGCTGAGCTCCTACGAGCAGTACTTC.

This sequence joins TRBV6-6 and TRBJ1-4; tentative D call: TRBD1 (5 bases). The germline gives CDR1 MNHNY, CDR2 SVGAGI (reference sequence). V was cut by 5 bases and J by 10 bases, with 17 bases left in between. CDR3 size: 14 residues. The CDR3 sequence is CASSSRDRDGKLFF. In DNA form, the CDR3 reads TGTGCCAGCAGTAGCAGGGATAGAGATGGAAAACTGTTTTTT.

This clonotype was found a few times. The chain recombines TRBV30 with TRBJ2-1; TRBD1 matches 9 bases. The germline CDR1 and CDR2 sequences are GTSNPN and SVGIG (reference sequence). CDR3 length: 13 amino acids. The ends lost 4 bases at V and 4 bases at J; junction bases unmatched: 2. The CDR3 DNA follows: TGTGCCTGGATTGGACAGGGGTACAATGAGCAGTTCTTC. Residues: CAWIGQGYNEQFF.

A word on this clonotype: This sequence may be a read error, since a much larger clone differs from it by one base. The chain combines TRBV9 with TRBJ1-1; D possibly corresponds to TRBD1 (5 bases). The germline V and J ends were trimmed by 0 bases and 4 bases, with 10 bases remaining between them. Germline V gives CDR1 SGDLS, CDR2 YYNGEE. The CDR3 runs to 14 residues. The CDR3 DNA reads as TGTGCCAGCAGCGTAGGGGGACGCCGCACTGAAGCTTTCTTT. Protein: CASSVGGRRTEAFF.

The chain joins TRBV29-1 to TRBJ2-3, with D unresolved. Germline V lookup: CDR1 SQVTM, CDR2 ANQGSEA. Trimming took 4 bases from V and 4 from J, leaving 9 bases between them. The CDR3 is 12 residues long. DNA for the CDR3: TGCAGCGTTGGCCTTGGGGCAGATACGCAGTATTTT. This sequence encodes CSVGLGADTQYF.

This clonotype showed up many times. This chain connects TRBV28 to TRBJ1-2; D unresolved. Trimming took off 3 bases at V and 5 bases at J, with 7 bases between the two ends. The CDR3 has 12 amino acids. Germline V gene lookup returns CDR1 MDHEN and CDR2 SYDVKM. This chain's CDR3 is CASSFNGYGYTF. As DNA, the CDR3 is TGTGCCAGCAGTTTTAACGGATATGGCTACACCTTC.

This clonotype was detected ten times or more. V usage is TRBV2 and J usage is TRBJ1-1; D is unclear. V was shortened by 8 bases and J by 3 bases, with 7 bases between the two germline ends. Germline CDR1 and CDR2: SNHLY and FYNNEI. The CDR3 consists of 11 residues. CDR3: CASEIYTEAFF. In DNA, the CDR3 is TGTGCCAGCGAAATATACACTGAAGCTTTCTTT.

This clonotype has a handful of counts. The chain links TRBV5-1 to TRBJ2-1; D possibly corresponds to TRBD1 (7 bases). The CDR3 runs to 18 residues. Trimming removed 2 bases at V and 4 bases at J, with 22 bases between. Germline V gives CDR1 SGHRS, CDR2 YFSETQ. CDR3 amino acids: CASSFRSVGQGGYNEQFF. The CDR3 bases are TGCGCCAGCAGCTTCCGCTCCGTTGGGCAGGGGGGATACAATGAGCAGTTCTTC.

This clonotype was seen a handful of times. V and J are TRBV18 and TRBJ2-1; 7 positions agree with TRBD2. The CDR3 extends over 15 amino acids. Trimming at V came to 2 bases and at J to 0 bases, leaving 1 base not matched to a gene. Germline CDR1 KGHSH, CDR2 LQKENI. CDR3 protein: CASSPGGSSYNEQFF. The CDR3 nucleotides are TGTGCCAGCTCACCAGGCGGGAGCTCCTACAATGAGCAGTTCTTC.

The chain couples TRBV4-2 to TRBJ2-2; D may correspond to TRBD1 or TRBD2 (5 bases each). Germline lookup yields CDR1 LGHNA and CDR2 YNFKEQ. The CDR3 runs 15 residues. Trimming pared 7 bases from V and 7 bases from J, leaving 19 bases between. CDR3 DNA: TGTGCCAGCACCCTAAGGAGGCAGGGTGGCGGGGAGCTGTTTTTT. It encodes CASTLRRQGGGELFF.

The rearrangement joins TRBV2 to TRBJ1-1; TRBD1 might be the D (5 bases). Trimming shortened V by 4 bases and J by 0 bases, and 18 bases separated the two germline ends. In germline, CDR1 is SNHLY, CDR2 FYNNEI. The CDR3 runs 17 residues. CDR3 sequence: CASSVGHPALMNTEAFF. The CDR3 bases are TGTGCCAGCAGTGTCGGACATCCGGCTTTGATGAACACTGAAGCTTTCTTT.

The genes are TRBV4-1 and TRBJ2-7; maybe TRBD1 (5 bases). The germline V gene encodes CDR1 MGHRA and CDR2 YSYEKL. This CDR3 has 15 amino acids. Trimming cost V 0 bases and J 2 bases, with 11 bases left between them. The CDR3 DNA sequence: TGCGCCAGCAGCCAAGACCACAGGCCAGCCTACGAGCAGTACTTC. Translation: CASSQDHRPAYEQYF.

This clonotype was picked up a small number of times. V and J are TRBV3-1 and TRBJ1-6; D not certain. The V and J ends lost 4 bases and 8 bases respectively, with 12 bases between them. Germline V CDR1 and CDR2: LGHDT, YNNKEL (reference sequence). The CDR3 spans 14 residues. The CDR3 loop is CASSPRRWDSPLHF. The CDR3 DNA is TGTGCCAGCAGCCCCCGGAGGTGGGATTCACCCCTCCACTTT.

The J gene is TRBJ2-1, the V gene TRBV7-9, with 8 bases matching TRBD2. The trim removed 1 base at V and 10 bases at J, leaving 9 bases unmatched. Germline loops: CDR1 SEHNR, CDR2 FQNEAQ (reference sequence). CDR3 length: 15 residues. CDR3 in amino acids: CASSLVGSGTTEQFF. The CDR3 region has the DNA TGTGCCAGCAGCTTAGTAGGTAGCGGGACCACCGAGCAGTTCTTC.

This clonotype was recorded at least ten times. This chain uses TRBV10-3 with TRBJ1-5; 11 nucleotides match TRBD1. The CDR3 has 14 residues. The germline CDR1 and CDR2 sequences are ENHRY and SYGVKD. With 6 bases clipped from V and 7 bases from J, the junction kept 5 bases outside the gene matches. The CDR3 is CAIRDRGLGQPQHF. CDR3 in DNA: TGTGCCATCAGGGACAGGGGGCTCGGCCAGCCCCAGCATTTT.

The chain uses TRBV7-9 and TRBJ1-1; D is possibly TRBD1 (5 bases). CDR3 length: 12 amino acids. Germline V gene lookup returns CDR1 SEHNR and CDR2 FQNEAQ (reference sequence). The germline V and J ends were trimmed by 3 bases and 7 bases, with 9 bases remaining between them. The CDR3 DNA is TGTGCCAGCAGCTTCGTCAGGGATGAAGCTTTCTTT. It codes for CASSFVRDEAFF.

The chain combines TRBV7-8 with TRBJ1-4, with D perhaps TRBD1 (6 bases). Germline lookup yields CDR1 SGHVS and CDR2 FQNEAQ. The CDR3 runs to 15 residues. The V end lost 3 bases, the J end lost 8 bases, and 16 bases lay between the germline ends. CDR3 loop: CASSFLDRRREKLFF. The CDR3 DNA is TGTGCCAGCAGCTTCCTAGACAGGAGACGCGAAAAACTGTTTTTT. Based on the CDR3 plus reference TRBV7-8 and TRBJ1-4, the full variable domain is GAGVSQSPRYKVAKRGQDVALRCDPISGHVSLFWYQQALGQGPEFLTYFQNEAQLDKSGLPSDRFFAERPEGSVSTLKIQRTQQEDSAVYLCASSFLDRRREKLFFGSGTQLSVL.

This chain joins TRBV12-3 or TRBV12-4 and TRBJ2-7, with 9 bases aligning to TRBD1. The ends lost 2 bases at V and 0 bases at J; junction bases unmatched: 5. The CDR3 extends over 16 amino acids. Here the CDR3 reads CASSLSLGQGSYEQYF. CDR3 in DNA: TGTGCCAGCAGTTTAAGTTTGGGACAGGGCTCCTACGAGCAGTACTTC.

Ten or more counts support this clonotype. This chain joins TRBV19 and TRBJ2-7; D might be TRBD2 (6 bases). The CDR3 consists of 13 residues. Germline V gene data show CDR1 as LNHDA and CDR2 as SQIVND (reference sequence). The ends were cut back, 3 bases at V and 3 bases at J, with 9 bases in the middle. The CDR3, as DNA: TGTGCCAGTAGTATCACCGGGGGCTACGAGCAGTACTTC. This gives the protein CASSITGGYEQYF.

The chain has TRBV5-1 and TRBJ2-3, with D possibly matching TRBD1 (5 bases). Germline V lookup: CDR1 SGHRS, CDR2 YFSETQ. The CDR3 consists of 13 residues. The V end was cut by 0 bases, the J end by 5 bases, with 7 bases between. The CDR3 nucleotides read TGCGCCAGCAGCTTGGGCAGGGTAGATACGCAGTATTTT. It encodes CASSLGRVDTQYF.

This clonotype was seen repeatedly, ten times or more. The rearrangement joins TRBV4-1 to TRBJ2-1; D unresolved. Germline CDR1 reads MGHRA; CDR2 reads YSYEKL. The CDR3 runs to 12 residues. V was cut by 3 bases and J by 9 bases, with 9 bases left in between. The CDR3 region has the DNA TGCGCCAGCAGCCACGGTCTTCTTGAGCAGTTCTTC. Translation: CASSHGLLEQFF.